The clone carrying this T cell receptor beta chain was counted at least ten times. This sample stems from a study of T cells after yellow fever vaccination. Each CDR3 protein is one row after TCRdb ran MiXCR on the 5' RACE reads. Of about 25,000 distinct CDR3 sequences in the sample, under 7% were seen once. Study-wide findings and caveats: Almost all vaccine-responding clonotypes could not be detected on day 0 in sorted memory subsets.

This CDR3 has 13 amino acids. The J segment lost 6 bases and the V segment lost 5 bases, leaving 3 bases of the junction unmatched. CDR1 and CDR2 from the germline V gene are SGHTA and FQGNSA. The source is a man between 25 and 39 years old who received the YFV17D yellow fever vaccine. The starting material was PBMCs, either bulk or a sorted T-cell subset (CD4+, CD8+, memory, or dextramer-sorted; not recorded which), obtained 15 days after the yellow fever booster vaccination. V is TRBV7-2 and J is TRBJ2-2; 7 bases map to TRBD1. The CDR3 loop reads CASSAGTAGELFF. The CDR3 nucleotides are TGTGCCAGCAGCGCCGGGACAGCCGGGGAGCTGTTTTTT.